The rows below give T cell receptor beta chains drawn from one sample of a study of OX40 agonist ivuxolimab in advanced cancers. The method was immunoSEQ multiplex PCR; TCRdb's version includes in-frame clones alone and lacks a portion of them. The sample lists 55,000 to 65,000 clones, more than 80% occurring once. The sequences come from CD4+ or CD8+ T cells sorted from blood, collected in a trial of the OX40 agonist ivuxolimab. These receptors originate from an adult with an advanced solid tumor such as melanoma, head and neck, liver or kidney cancer. Both conserved end residues are part of each CDR3. Fields, in order: clone size, V gene, J gene, CDR3 protein. Where a row states a size, it is once, few, many or the class of an expanded clone; other rows omit it.

abundance: -
v_gene: TRBV25-1
j_gene: TRBJ2-7
CDR3aa: CASSQAGQYEQYF

abundance: -
v_gene: TRBV28
j_gene: TRBJ2-7
CDR3aa: CASSLPGQGDEQYF

abundance: few
v_gene: TRBV2
j_gene: TRBJ1-1
CDR3aa: CASRISTEAFF

abundance: -
v_gene: TRBV6-6
j_gene: TRBJ2-3
CDR3aa: CASSYGGSTDTQYF

abundance: -
v_gene: TRBV5-6
j_gene: TRBJ2-3
CDR3aa: CASGRTGTTDTQYF

abundance: -
v_gene: TRBV28
j_gene: TRBJ1-5
CDR3aa: CASYVARGQGNQPQHF

abundance: -
v_gene: TRBV5-1
j_gene: TRBJ2-3
CDR3aa: CASSRTGGGTDTQYF

abundance: -
v_gene: TRBV19
j_gene: TRBJ2-1
CDR3aa: CASSPETRSSYNEQFF

abundance: -
v_gene: TRBV7-2
j_gene: TRBJ2-3
CDR3aa: CASSLGGSASTDTQYF

abundance: -
v_gene: TRBV28
j_gene: TRBJ2-5
CDR3aa: CASSLGTSGTTLRTQYF

abundance: -
v_gene: TRBV28
j_gene: TRBJ1-6
CDR3aa: CASSQNFGANVNSPLHF

abundance: -
v_gene: TRBV7-2
j_gene: TRBJ2-5
CDR3aa: CASSRSAGGETQYF

abundance: -
v_gene: TRBV29-1
j_gene: TRBJ1-1
CDR3aa: CSVESGRTEAFF

abundance: -
v_gene: TRBV5-1
j_gene: TRBJ2-7
CDR3aa: CASSSLGQAWEQYF

abundance: -
v_gene: TRBV20-1
j_gene: TRBJ2-5
CDR3aa: CSVPYQETQYF

abundance: once
v_gene: TRBV6-5
j_gene: TRBJ2-3
CDR3aa: CASRGPSTDTQYF

abundance: few
v_gene: TRBV19
j_gene: TRBJ2-7
CDR3aa: CASSIRSVANPSYEQYF

abundance: -
v_gene: TRBV28
j_gene: TRBJ2-2
CDR3aa: CASSLWRLAGGPGELFF

abundance: -
v_gene: TRBV28
j_gene: TRBJ2-1
CDR3aa: CASSLESGKQFF

abundance: once
v_gene: TRBV6-5
j_gene: TRBJ2-7
CDR3aa: CASRTSGNYEQYF

abundance: -
v_gene: TRBV6-1
j_gene: TRBJ2-5
CDR3aa: CASSGWGLQETQYF

abundance: -
v_gene: TRBV7-2
j_gene: TRBJ2-7
CDR3aa: CASSDTGIDEQYF

abundance: -
v_gene: TRBV6-5
j_gene: TRBJ1-5
CDR3aa: CASRQGNQPQHF

abundance: -
v_gene: TRBV5-1
j_gene: TRBJ2-7
CDR3aa: CASRSSLTVGNEQYF

abundance: -
v_gene: TRBV7-9
j_gene: TRBJ1-1
CDR3aa: CASSLVQGASHTEAFF

abundance: -
v_gene: TRBV2
j_gene: TRBJ1-1
CDR3aa: CASSERNSGTEAFF

abundance: -
v_gene: TRBV7-2
j_gene: TRBJ1-5
CDR3aa: CASSLNGQGAGQPQHF

abundance: -
v_gene: TRBV7-2
j_gene: TRBJ2-5
CDR3aa: CASSLVSGARETQYF

abundance: -
v_gene: TRBV25-1
j_gene: TRBJ2-7
CDR3aa: CASSAYNEQYF

abundance: -
v_gene: TRBV29-1
j_gene: TRBJ1-2
CDR3aa: CSVEGTLIHGYTF

abundance: -
v_gene: TRBV7-2
j_gene: TRBJ1-5
CDR3aa: CASSLESTSNQPQHF

abundance: -
v_gene: TRBV27
j_gene: TRBJ2-6
CDR3aa: CASSSGANVLTF

abundance: -
v_gene: TRBV27
j_gene: TRBJ2-1
CDR3aa: CASSPLASGNYNEQFF

abundance: -
v_gene: TRBV18
j_gene: TRBJ2-7
CDR3aa: CASKPLGGEQYF

abundance: -
v_gene: TRBV28
j_gene: TRBJ2-7
CDR3aa: CASSLRGRASYEQYF

abundance: -
v_gene: TRBV7-8
j_gene: TRBJ2-7
CDR3aa: CASRRTSGRILNSYEQYF

abundance: -
v_gene: TRBV11-3
j_gene: TRBJ1-6
CDR3aa: CASSFSGSPLHF

abundance: -
v_gene: TRBV30
j_gene: TRBJ2-3
CDR3aa: CAWRAVTSTDTQYF

abundance: -
v_gene: TRBV18
j_gene: TRBJ2-1
CDR3aa: CASSPSGTGTYGEQFF

abundance: -
v_gene: TRBV19
j_gene: TRBJ2-7
CDR3aa: CASSRRQDPSYEQYF

abundance: -
v_gene: TRBV11-2
j_gene: TRBJ2-5
CDR3aa: CASSEQETQYF

abundance: -
v_gene: TRBV9
j_gene: TRBJ2-3
CDR3aa: CASSARLADPTDTQYF

abundance: -
v_gene: TRBV19
j_gene: TRBJ2-1
CDR3aa: CASSGFGTSGYNEQFF

abundance: -
v_gene: TRBV7-9
j_gene: TRBJ1-3
CDR3aa: CASSRDSVSGNTIYF

abundance: -
v_gene: TRBV6-6
j_gene: TRBJ2-7
CDR3aa: CASSYYSRGDYVQYF

abundance: -
v_gene: TRBV6-5
j_gene: TRBJ1-1
CDR3aa: CASGRDRDTEAFF

abundance: -
v_gene: TRBV4-3
j_gene: TRBJ1-5
CDR3aa: CASSQDNSLGNQPQHF

abundance: few
v_gene: TRBV2
j_gene: TRBJ1-2
CDR3aa: CASSQQNYGYTF

abundance: -
v_gene: TRBV28
j_gene: TRBJ2-7
CDR3aa: CAVEASGTKSYEQYF

abundance: -
v_gene: TRBV28
j_gene: TRBJ1-1
CDR3aa: CASRQGTEAFF

abundance: -
v_gene: TRBV12-5
j_gene: TRBJ2-7
CDR3aa: CASGAPPRVSYEQYF

abundance: -
v_gene: TRBV5-6
j_gene: TRBJ2-2
CDR3aa: CASSPDRGNTGELFF

abundance: -
v_gene: TRBV30
j_gene: TRBJ2-2
CDR3aa: CAWSAGTPPGELFF